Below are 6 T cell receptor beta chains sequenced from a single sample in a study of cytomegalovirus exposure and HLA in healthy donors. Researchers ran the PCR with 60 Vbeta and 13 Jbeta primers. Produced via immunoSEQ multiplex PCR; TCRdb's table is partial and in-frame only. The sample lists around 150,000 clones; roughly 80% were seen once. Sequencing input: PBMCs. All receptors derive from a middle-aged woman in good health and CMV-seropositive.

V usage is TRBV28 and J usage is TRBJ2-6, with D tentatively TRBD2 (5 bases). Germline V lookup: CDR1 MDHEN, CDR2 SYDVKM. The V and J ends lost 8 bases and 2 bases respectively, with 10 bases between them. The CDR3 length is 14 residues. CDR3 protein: CASLEVAGANVLTF. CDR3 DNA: TGTGCCAGCCTGGAGGTTGCTGGGGCCAACGTCCTGACTTTC.

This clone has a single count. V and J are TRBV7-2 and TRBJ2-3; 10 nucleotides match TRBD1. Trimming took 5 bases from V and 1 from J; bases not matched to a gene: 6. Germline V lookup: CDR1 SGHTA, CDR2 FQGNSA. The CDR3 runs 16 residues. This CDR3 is CASSTGTGEGTDTQYF. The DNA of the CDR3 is TGTGCCAGCAGCACTGGGACAGGGGAAGGCACAGATACGCAGTATTTT.

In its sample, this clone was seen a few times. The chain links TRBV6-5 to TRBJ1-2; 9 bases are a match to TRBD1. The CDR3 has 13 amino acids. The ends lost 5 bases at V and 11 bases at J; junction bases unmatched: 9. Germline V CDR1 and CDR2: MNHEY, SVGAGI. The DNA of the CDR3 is TGTGCCAGCAGTAGACCGGGACAGGGCAGTTACACCTTC. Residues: CASSRPGQGSYTF.

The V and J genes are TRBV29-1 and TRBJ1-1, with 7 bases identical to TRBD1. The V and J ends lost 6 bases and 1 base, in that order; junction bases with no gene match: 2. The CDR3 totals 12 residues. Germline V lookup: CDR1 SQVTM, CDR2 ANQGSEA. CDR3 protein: CSVGQPNTEAFF. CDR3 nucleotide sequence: TGCAGCGTGGGACAGCCGAACACTGAAGCTTTCTTT.

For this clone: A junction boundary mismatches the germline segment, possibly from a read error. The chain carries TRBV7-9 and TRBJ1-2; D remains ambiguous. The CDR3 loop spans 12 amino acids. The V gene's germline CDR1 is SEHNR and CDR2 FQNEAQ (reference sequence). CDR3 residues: CSSSLELDGYTF. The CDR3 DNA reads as TGTTCCAGCAGCTTGGAGTTGGATGGCTACACCTTC.

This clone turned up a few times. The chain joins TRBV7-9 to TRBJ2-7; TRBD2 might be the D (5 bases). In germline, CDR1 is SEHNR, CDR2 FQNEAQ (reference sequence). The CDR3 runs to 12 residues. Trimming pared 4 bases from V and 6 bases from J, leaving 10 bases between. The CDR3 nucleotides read TGTGCCAGCAGCTCGGGAAGGGTCGAGCAGTACTTC. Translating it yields CASSSGRVEQYF. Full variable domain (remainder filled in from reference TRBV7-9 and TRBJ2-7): DTGVSQNPRHKITKRGQNVTFRCDPISEHNRLYWYRQTLGQGPEFLTYFQNEAQLEKSRLLSDRFSAERPKGSFSTLEIQRTEQGDSAMYLCASSSGRVEQYFGPGTRLTVT.